This record covers a single TCR beta chain. It lacks a known antigen. Base qualities are missing; no much larger clone stands one base away. For TCRbeta CDR3 sequencing, genomic DNA from the sorted cells was extracted using the QIAGEN DNeasy Blood and Tissue Kit. High-throughput TCRbeta CDR3 sequencing, including PCR amplification with bias correction and internal controls, was performed commercially through immunoSEQ. The published analysis was carried out like this. Unique productive TCRbeta sequences were defined by CDR3 nucleotide sequence where primers matched, otherwise by CDR3 amino acid sequence with Vbeta and Jbeta genes. As a correction for sorting error, sequences shared between sorted populations at a frequency ratio of 2:1 or less were discarded, and the remaining shared sequences were assigned to the higher population. A sequence counted as donor-reactive if, in CFSE-low cells, the sequence had a frequency of at least 0.01% and was expanded at least 5-fold compared with unstimulated cells. Repertoire divergence was quantified by Jensen-Shannon divergence calculated from the top 100 TCRbeta sequences ranked by frequency. For any sample with multiple sequencing runs, sorting error was corrected in each run separately before the runs were pooled. TCRdb mirrors the immuneACCESS table, restricted to in-frame sequences. Some clones are absent from its copies; in checked studies, under half trace to an unresolved V gene, and the reason for the others is unknown. D and trimming were read from the DNA, whereas the V and J calls and clone size are those reported in that table. Here the sample has tens of thousands of clones; approximately 87% occur a single time. The ten largest clonotypes hold 3.5% to 4% of the sample.

CDR1 and CDR2 were assigned from the germline V gene as SNHLY and FYNNEI. Trimming takes 8 bases from V and 0 bases from J, and the germline ends sit 14 bases apart. The CDR3 starts with the cysteine, ends with the phenylalanine, and has 14 residues. Kept here is only the CDR3 DNA, which spans 42 bases and is read in frame from base 1. This record belongs to a study of Tregs in tolerant kidney transplant recipients (dated by TCRdb to between 2018 and 2020). In the study overall: Before combined kidney and bone marrow transplantation, this study identified donor-specific regulatory T cells using TCRbeta sequencing and then followed those same cells after transplant.

This specimen's time point label, interpreted: 6 months after combined kidney and bone marrow transplant. The transplants used related donors along with nonmyeloablative bone marrow transplantation, and in the human trials mixed chimerism was transient. Unstimulated Tregs (CD4+CD25+CD127-), CD4+ non-Tregs (CD4+CD25-), CD4 and CD8 cells were FACS-sorted from thawed PBMCs. The patients were several recipients of combined kidney and bone marrow transplants from the ITN036ST trial, and samples were available only from these trial subjects. Healthy control blood was processed to PBMCs by Ficoll density gradient and cryopreserved, and patient PBMCs were collected before and after transplant. The study at large found these results: Because only a small number of patients were included, the study had limitations, and the results will need to be validated in larger populations as well as under other immunosuppression protocols. Although technical replication error seemed to be minimal, the question of biological reproducibility was not addressed directly. Expanding Tregs with activated donor B cells appeared to identify the most biologically relevant and donor-specific TCRbeta repertoire. In tolerant patients, donor-specific Tregs expanded more than Tregs overall, which suggests antigen-driven rather than nonspecific expansion. PCR primers changed over time for some patients, so nucleotide-level comparison across those patients' samples was not possible.

The chain uses TRBV2 and TRBJ2-7, with a weak D call of TRBD2 (5 bases match). The receptor was derived from a human patient who received a combined kidney and bone marrow transplant. Following a transplant, some T cells may be graft donor cells, not patient cells. This specimen was CD4+ T cells from blood (PBMCs), taken 6 months after the transplant. The CDR3 here reads CASSRGSGSYEQYF. The sequence in DNA is TGTGCCAGCTCCAGAGGGTCGGGCTCCTACGAGCAGTACTTC. When the CDR3 is completed using the reference TRBV2 and TRBJ2-7 genes on either side, the full variable domain is EPEVTQTPSHQVTQMGQEVILRCVPISNHLYFYWYRQILGQKVEFLVSFYNNEISEKSEIFDDQFSVERPDGSNFTLKIRSTKLEDSAMYFCASSRGSGSYEQYFGPGTRLTVT.